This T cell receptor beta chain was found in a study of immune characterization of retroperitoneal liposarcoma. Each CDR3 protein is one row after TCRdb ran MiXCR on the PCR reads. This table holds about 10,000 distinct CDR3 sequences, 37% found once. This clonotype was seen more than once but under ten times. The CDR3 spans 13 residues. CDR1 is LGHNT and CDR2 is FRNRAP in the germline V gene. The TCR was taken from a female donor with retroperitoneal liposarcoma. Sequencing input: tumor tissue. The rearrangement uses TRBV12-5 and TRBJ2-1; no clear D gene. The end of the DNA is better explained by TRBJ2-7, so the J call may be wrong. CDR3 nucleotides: TGTGCTAGTGCCCTTTTTGCTTCCTACGAGCAGTACTTC. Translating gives CASALFASYEQYF.